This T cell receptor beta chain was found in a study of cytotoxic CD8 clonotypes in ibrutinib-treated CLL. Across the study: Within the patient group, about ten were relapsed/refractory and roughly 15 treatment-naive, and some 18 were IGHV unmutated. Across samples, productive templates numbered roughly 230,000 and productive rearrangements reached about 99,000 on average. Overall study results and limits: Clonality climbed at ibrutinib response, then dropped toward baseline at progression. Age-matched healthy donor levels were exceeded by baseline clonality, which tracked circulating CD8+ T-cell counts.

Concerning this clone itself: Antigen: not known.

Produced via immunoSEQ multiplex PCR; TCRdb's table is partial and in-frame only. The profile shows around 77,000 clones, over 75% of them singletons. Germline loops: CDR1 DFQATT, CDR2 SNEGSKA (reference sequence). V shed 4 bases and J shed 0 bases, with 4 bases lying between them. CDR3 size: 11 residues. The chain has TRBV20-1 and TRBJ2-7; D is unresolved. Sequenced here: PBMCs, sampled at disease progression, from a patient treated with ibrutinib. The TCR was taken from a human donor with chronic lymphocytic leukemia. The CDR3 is CSATASYEQYF. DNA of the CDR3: TGCAGTGCTACAGCCTCCTACGAGCAGTACTTC.